This T cell receptor (beta chain) was documented in a study of shared clonotypes between healthy human individuals. Study overall: CD4 naive and CD4 memory each took three plates per donor, while CD8 naive took two and CD8 memory one.

On this clone: The antigen remains unidentified.

Overall study findings and caveats: Shared across a handful of donors were around 5% of the naive CD4 clonotypes. Clonotype sharing among donors, it was expected, would be affected by sequencing depth.

Clones were sequenced by immunoSEQ multiplex PCR, and TCRdb holds only the in-frame ones, with some missing. The data show 2 million to 2.5 million clones, about 95% seen once. The CDR3 runs to 14 residues. Germline V gene data show CDR1 as SGHRS and CDR2 as YFSETQ. Trimming took 3 bases from V and 5 from J; bases not matched to a gene: 7. The sequence derives from a man aged 18 to 29 in good health. This chain joins TRBV5-1 and TRBJ2-7, with TRBD1 identical over 8 bases. Sample: naive CD4+ T cells sorted from blood. The subset is: CD45RA+ positively selected. CDR3 sequence reads: CASSYGQGANEQYF. The CDR3 nucleotides are TGCGCCAGCAGCTACGGGCAGGGGGCTAACGAGCAGTACTTC.